These 20 T cell receptor beta chains were all obtained from the same sample, sequenced in a study of cytomegalovirus exposure and HLA in healthy donors. Primers: 60 Vbeta forward and 13 Jbeta reverse. The repertoire was sequenced with immunoSEQ multiplex PCR; TCRdb's copy has only in-frame clones and lacks some. This listing includes roughly 62,000 clones. The sequenced sample consisted of PBMCs. Source of these receptors: a male donor in good health and CMV-seronegative.

The chain uses TRBV9 and TRBJ2-5, with 8 bases aligning to TRBD1. The CDR3 totals 15 residues. J lost 4 bases, V lost 2 bases, and 7 bases had no gene match. Per the germline V gene, CDR1 is SGDLS and CDR2 is YYNGEE. As DNA, the CDR3 is TGTGCCAGCAGCGTTGCAGGGGGCTGGGGAGAGACCCAGTACTTC. Protein sequence: CASSVAGGWGETQYF. The full variable domain, its missing parts supplied by reference TRBV9 and TRBJ2-5, is DSGVTQTPKHLITATGQRVTLRCSPRSGDLSVYWYQQSLDQGLQFLIQYYNGEERAKGNILERFSAQQFPDLHSELNLSSLELGDSALYFCASSVAGGWGETQYFGPGTRLLVL.

The gene calls are TRBV7-9 and TRBJ2-5; unclear D gene. The CDR3 sequence is 11 residues long. From germline, CDR1 is SEHNR and CDR2 FQNEAQ (reference sequence). Trimming left V 4 bases short and J 4 bases short, with 4 bases between. The CDR3 DNA sequence: TGTGCCAGCAGCTCTTTAGAGACCCAGTACTTC. It specifies CASSSLETQYF. The full variable domain, in which reference TRBV7-9 and TRBJ2-5 provide the parts outside the CDR3, is DTGVSQNPRHKITKRGQNVTFRCDPISEHNRLYWYRQTLGQGPEFLTYFQNEAQLEKSRLLSDRFSAERPKGSFSTLEIQRTEQGDSAMYLCASSSLETQYFGPGTRLLVL.

V gene TRBV28 combines with J gene TRBJ1-1; D is undetermined. Trimming stripped 7 bases from V and 6 bases from J, with 18 bases between. Germline values: CDR1 MDHEN, CDR2 SYDVKM. The CDR3 has 14 residues. The CDR3 DNA reads TGTGCCAGCACCAGGCCTTTCGAGGGTGCTGAAGCTTTCTTT. Its translation: CASTRPFEGAEAFF.

The chain joins TRBV28 to TRBJ2-4; 7 positions match TRBD1. CDR1 and CDR2 from the germline V gene are MDHEN and SYDVKM. There are 14 residues in the CDR3. The V gene end was trimmed by 2 bases and the J gene end by 8 bases; junction bases not matched to a gene: 6. This chain's CDR3 is CASSLRQGWDIQYF. DNA of the CDR3: TGTGCCAGCAGTTTAAGACAGGGTTGGGACATTCAGTACTTC.

The chain employs TRBV6-5 and TRBJ1-2; D is possibly TRBD1 (6 bases). V lost 5 bases and J lost 7, with 14 bases in between. Germline V gene lookup returns CDR1 MNHEY and CDR2 SVGAGI. The CDR3 spans 13 residues. The CDR3 DNA reads TGTGCCAGCAGTGAAGCAGGGGTGAGTGGCTACACCTTC. Translating it yields CASSEAGVSGYTF.

V usage is TRBV4-1 and J usage is TRBJ2-7, with a possible D match to TRBD2 (6 bases). V dropped 4 bases and J dropped 3 bases, with 16 bases sitting between them. Germline V gene lookup returns CDR1 MGHRA and CDR2 YSYEKL. The CDR3 covers 15 residues. The DNA for the CDR3 is TGCGCCAGCAGCCCCCCCGGGGCGGGGAACTACGAGCAGTACTTC. Encoded protein: CASSPPGAGNYEQYF.

The J gene is TRBJ2-7, the V gene TRBV5-4; 12 bases align to TRBD1. With V trimmed by 0 bases and J by 7 bases, 5 bases remained unmatched. The CDR3 runs 15 residues. The V gene's germline CDR1 is SGHNT and CDR2 YYREEE (reference sequence). The DNA of the CDR3 is TGTGCCAGCAGCTTGGCGGGACAGGGGGCTAGAGAGCAGTACTTC. Its protein product is CASSLAGQGAREQYF.

The chain uses TRBV4-3 and TRBJ1-4; 7 bases match TRBD1. This CDR3 spans 17 amino acids. J was trimmed by 6 bases and V by 4 bases; bases with no gene match: 14. Germline V lookup: CDR1 LGHNA, CDR2 YSLEER. The CDR3 region is CASSRYSVRTGYEKLFF. The DNA for the CDR3 is TGCGCCAGCAGCCGCTATTCCGTCAGGACAGGATATGAAAAACTGTTTTTT.

This chain links TRBV15 with TRBJ2-7, with D maybe TRBD2 (5 bases). This CDR3 is built from 14 residues. CDR1 is LNHNV, CDR2 YYDKDF, per germline (reference sequence). V was clipped by 3 bases and J by 2 bases, with 11 bases between them. CDR3 in amino acids: CATSRFGSAYEQYF. The CDR3 nucleotides read TGTGCCACCAGCAGGTTTGGGAGCGCCTACGAGCAGTACTTC.

J is TRBJ2-3 and V is TRBV9, with 14 nucleotides matching TRBD2. The CDR3 spans 20 residues. The germline CDR1 and CDR2 sequences are SGDLS and YYNGEE. V gave up 1 base and J gave up 0 bases; unmatched junction bases: 10. CDR3 DNA: TGTGCCAGCAGCGTAAGGGTTGGGACTAGCGGGAGAACTAGCACAGATACGCAGTATTTT. It is translated as CASSVRVGTSGRTSTDTQYF.

The chain is built from TRBV7-3 and TRBJ2-7; a possible D gene is TRBD1 (7 bases). This CDR3 is 18 amino acids long. Trimming removed 5 bases from V and 2 bases from J, with 25 bases in between. The germline V gene has CDR1 SGHTA and CDR2 FQGTGA. The CDR3 bases are TGTGCCAGCAGCCCTAGGAGGGTGCTGGGACAGCGACCCTACGAGCAGTACTTC. This sequence encodes CASSPRRVLGQRPYEQYF. The full variable domain, rest sourced from reference TRBV7-3 and TRBJ2-7, is GAGVSQTPSNKVTEKGKYVELRCDPISGHTALYWYRQSLGQGPEFLIYFQGTGAADDSGLPNDRFFAVRPEGSVSTLKIQRTERGDSAVYLCASSPRRVLGQRPYEQYFGPGTRLTVT.

The chain employs TRBV29-1 and TRBJ1-1, with D possibly matching TRBD1 (5 bases). V was shortened by 5 bases and J by 6 bases, with 16 bases between the two germline ends. CDR3 length equals 13 residues. From germline, CDR1 is SQVTM and CDR2 ANQGSEA. The CDR3 loop reads CSVQLGGFPEAFF. The CDR3 DNA sequence: TGCAGCGTTCAACTGGGGGGGTTCCCTGAAGCTTTCTTT.

The genes are TRBV14 and TRBJ2-7; D uncertain. The CDR3 sequence is 13 residues long. Trimming removed 8 bases at V and 2 bases at J, with 13 bases between. Germline loops: CDR1 SGHDN, CDR2 FVKESK. The CDR3 DNA follows: TGTGCCAGCCGGAGCAGCTCCGCCTACGAGCAGTACTTC. Its protein product is CASRSSSAYEQYF.

This chain links TRBV7-6 with TRBJ2-5, with D maybe TRBD2 (6 bases). This CDR3 is built from 13 residues. The germline gives CDR1 SGHVS, CDR2 FNYEAQ. The V end was cut by 3 bases, the J end by 4 bases, with 9 bases between. The CDR3 DNA is TGTGCCAGCAGCTTGGTCGGGAGAGAGACCCAGTACTTC. It specifies CASSLVGRETQYF.

The genes are TRBV6-5 and TRBJ2-3, with 10 nucleotides matching TRBD1. The CDR3 has 12 amino acids. V shed 6 bases, J shed 13 bases, and the junction held 7 bases outside the gene matches. The germline V gene has CDR1 MNHEY and CDR2 SVGAGI. CDR3 sequence: CASSRTGGGEYF. The DNA for the CDR3 is TGTGCCAGCAGCAGGACAGGGGGTGGGGAGTATTTT.

The chain has TRBV5-1 and TRBJ1-1; TRBD1 might be the D (5 bases). CDR3 size: 13 residues. The ends were cut back, 2 bases at V and 1 base at J, with 6 bases in the middle. CDR1 is SGHRS, CDR2 YFSETQ, per germline. In DNA, the CDR3 is TGCGCCAGCAGCTTTACAGGGAACACTGAAGCTTTCTTT. Translated, it gives CASSFTGNTEAFF.

The CDR3: CASSLEERGAYEQYF. CDR3 in DNA: TGTGCCAGCAGTTTAGAGGAACGGGGGGCCTACGAGCAGTACTTC. The gene calls are TRBV28 and TRBJ2-7; TRBD2 aligns across 7 bases. The CDR3 contains 15 residues. V lost 2 bases, J lost 2 bases, and 6 bases stayed unmatched. Per the germline V gene, CDR1 is MDHEN and CDR2 is SYDVKM.

The V and J genes are TRBV9 and TRBJ2-3; the match to TRBD2 covers 8 bases. V was clipped by 1 base and J by 6 bases; unmatched bases: 10. The germline CDR1 and CDR2 sequences are SGDLS and YYNGEE. The CDR3 extends over 16 amino acids. The CDR3 here is CASSVSSGSIRDTQYF. DNA for the CDR3: TGTGCCAGCAGCGTAAGCAGCGGGAGTATTCGGGATACGCAGTATTTT.

J is TRBJ2-7 and V is TRBV6-5; possible D gene TRBD2, 5 bases. The CDR3 covers 13 residues. V was clipped by 5 bases and J by 1 base, with 9 bases between them. Germline-derived CDR1 and CDR2 are MNHEY and SVGAGI. The chain's CDR3 is CASSRGSSYEQYF. DNA of the CDR3: TGTGCCAGCAGTCGCGGGTCGTCCTACGAGCAGTACTTC.

V gene TRBV2 combines with J gene TRBJ1-2; no clear D gene. V shed 10 bases and J shed 6 bases, with 18 bases lying between them. Germline V gives CDR1 SNHLY, CDR2 FYNNEI. The CDR3 runs 13 residues. CDR3 in amino acids: CATKISEAHGYTF. The CDR3 DNA is TGTGCCACGAAAATCTCCGAGGCCCATGGCTACACCTTC.